Only a few counts were recorded for the clone carrying this T cell receptor (beta chain). Its antigen is unknown. The V end was cut by 4 bases, the J end by 7 bases, with 11 bases between. Germline CDR1 MNHEY, CDR2 SMNVEV (reference sequence). The length of the CDR3 is 12 residues. Via MiXCR, TCRdb re-called the RT-PCR reads, giving one row per CDR3 protein. The sample includes around 710,000 distinct CDR3 sequences, approximately 13% of them seen just once. The entry originates in a study of response to subunit inactivated influenza vaccine. Study-wide results and limits: Few additional T cells are recruited per seasonal influenza vaccination, authors suggested.

The chain links TRBV27 to TRBJ2-7, with TRBD2 as a possible D gene (5 bases). The starting material was PBMCs from blood, obtained less than 15 days before vaccination. This clonotype originated in a man aged 50 to 59 who received an inactivated influenza vaccine. As DNA, the CDR3 is TGTGCCAGCAGTTACCCCGGACTGGAGCAGTACTTC. Its translation is CASSYPGLEQYF.